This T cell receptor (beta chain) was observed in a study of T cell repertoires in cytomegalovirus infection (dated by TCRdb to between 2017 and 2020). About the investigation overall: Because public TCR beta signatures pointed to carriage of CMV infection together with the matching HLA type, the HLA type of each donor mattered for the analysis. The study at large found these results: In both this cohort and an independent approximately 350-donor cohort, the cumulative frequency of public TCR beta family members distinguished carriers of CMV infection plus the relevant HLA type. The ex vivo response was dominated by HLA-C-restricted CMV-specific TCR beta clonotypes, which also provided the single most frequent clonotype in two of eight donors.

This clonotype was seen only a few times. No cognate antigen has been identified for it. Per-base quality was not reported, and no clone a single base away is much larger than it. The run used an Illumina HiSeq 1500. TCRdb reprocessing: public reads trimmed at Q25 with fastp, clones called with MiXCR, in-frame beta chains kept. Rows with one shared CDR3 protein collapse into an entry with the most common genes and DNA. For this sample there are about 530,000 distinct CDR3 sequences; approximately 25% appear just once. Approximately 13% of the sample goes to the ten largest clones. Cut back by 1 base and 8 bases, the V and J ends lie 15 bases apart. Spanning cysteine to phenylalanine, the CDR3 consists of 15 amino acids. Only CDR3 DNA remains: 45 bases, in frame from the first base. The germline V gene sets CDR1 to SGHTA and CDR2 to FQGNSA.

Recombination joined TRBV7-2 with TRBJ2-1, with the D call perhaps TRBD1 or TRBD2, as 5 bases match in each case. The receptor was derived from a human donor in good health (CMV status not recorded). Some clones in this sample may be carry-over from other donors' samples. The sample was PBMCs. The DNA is TGTGCCAGCAGCTTAGATACGGGGCCCGCCCATGAGCAGTTCTTC. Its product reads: CASSLDTGPAHEQFF.